This passage covers 3 T cell receptor beta chains from one sample sequenced in a study of CD8 T cells in ankylosing spondylitis. TCRdb re-analysed the 5' RACE reads in MiXCR, keeping a single row per CDR3 protein. The sample shows about 160,000 distinct CDR3 sequences, more than 40% of them seen only once. Sequencing was carried out using synovial fluid, either unsorted or a sorted T cell fraction (not recorded which). All receptors come from a male donor with ankylosing spondylitis.

V and J are TRBV12-3 or TRBV12-4 and TRBJ2-1; 15 bases are a match to TRBD2. The CDR3 covers 17 residues. Germline trimming cut 6 bases from V and 7 bases from J; bases unmatched to any gene: 10. The DNA for the CDR3 is TGTGCCAGCAGCACCCCCAACGGGACTAGCGGGAGGAATGAGCAGTTCTTC. It encodes CASSTPNGTSGRNEQFF.

This clonotype was found a few times. V and J are TRBV29-1 and TRBJ2-1; perhaps TRBD2 as D (5 bases). CDR1 and CDR2 (germline): SQVTM, ANQGSEA. The CDR3 is 15 residues long. The V end lost 6 bases, the J end lost 3 bases, and 18 bases lay between the germline ends. CDR3 DNA sequence: TGCAGCGTCCCCGACGGACTCTTTTACTACAATGAGCAGTTCTTC. Translating gives CSVPDGLFYYNEQFF.

The rearrangement links TRBV6-5 to TRBJ1-3, with 7 bases matching TRBD1. V was clipped by 2 bases and J by 0 bases; unmatched bases: 4. From germline, CDR1 is MNHEY and CDR2 SVGAGI. CDR3 length: 16 residues. The CDR3 nucleotides are TGTGCCAGCAGTTACGGGACAGCGAACTCTGGAAACACCATATATTTT. Its translation: CASSYGTANSGNTIYF.